A selection of T cell receptor beta chains follows, all from one sample in a study of blood T cell repertoires in COVID-19. Here immunoSEQ multiplex PCR was the method, and the copy in TCRdb shows in-frame clones only, minus some. This table holds around 100,000 clones, more than 85% found once. The sequencing sample was made of peripheral blood. These receptors were obtained from a man in his 60s with acute or convalescent COVID-19. CDR3s include the opening cysteine and the closing phenylalanine or tryptophan. The D gene is left open where the match is weak. Clone sizes are given selectively: once, few, many, or a class where the clone is expanded.

clone size: .; V gene: TRBV7-8; D gene: TRBD2; J gene: TRBJ2-7; CDR3 protein: CASSLGSGGASSYEQYF; CDR3 DNA: TGTGCCAGCAGCTTAGGGTCGGGGGGGGCCAGCTCCTACGAGCAGTACTTC
clone size: .; V gene: TRBV5-1; D gene: TRBD2; J gene: TRBJ2-1; CDR3 protein: CASSLVSGLAGGEQFF; CDR3 DNA: TGCGCCAGCAGCTTGGTTTCGGGACTAGCCGGCGGTGAGCAGTTCTTC
clone size: .; V gene: TRBV7-5; D gene: .; J gene: TRBJ1-5; CDR3 protein: CVRSLSVRGQMYQPQHF; CDR3 DNA: TGTGTCAGAAGCTTATCTGTTAGGGGACAGATGTATCAGCCCCAGCATTTT
clone size: .; V gene: TRBV18; D gene: TRBD1; J gene: TRBJ1-4; CDR3 protein: CASSRQGANEKLFF; CDR3 DNA: TGTGCCAGCTCACGACAGGGGGCTAATGAAAAACTGTTTTTT
clone size: .; V gene: TRBV5-6; D gene: .; J gene: TRBJ1-2; CDR3 protein: CASSSAVGTRGYGYTF; CDR3 DNA: TGTGCCAGCAGCTCAGCCGTGGGCACCCGTGGCTATGGCTACACCTTC
clone size: .; V gene: TRBV10-3; D gene: .; J gene: TRBJ1-1; CDR3 protein: CAISPARGDTEAFF; CDR3 DNA: TGTGCCATCAGTCCCGCCCGGGGGGACACTGAAGCTTTCTTT
clone size: .; V gene: TRBV29-1; D gene: TRBD2; J gene: TRBJ2-2; CDR3 protein: CSVDPASGSMYTGELFF; CDR3 DNA: TGCAGCGTTGATCCGGCTAGCGGGAGTATGTACACCGGGGAGCTGTTTTTT
clone size: .; V gene: TRBV15; D gene: TRBD1; J gene: TRBJ2-1; CDR3 protein: CATSPPGQRIYNEQFF; CDR3 DNA: TGTGCCACCAGCCCCCCGGGACAGCGAATTTACAATGAGCAGTTCTTC
clone size: .; V gene: TRBV2; D gene: .; J gene: TRBJ2-1; CDR3 protein: CASSEGLVNEQFF; CDR3 DNA: TGTGCCAGCAGTGAAGGGCTAGTAAATGAGCAGTTCTTC
clone size: .; V gene: TRBV10-3; D gene: .; J gene: TRBJ1-4; CDR3 protein: CAISPRQVATNEKLFF; CDR3 DNA: TGTGCCATCAGCCCCCGACAGGTAGCAACTAATGAAAAACTGTTTTTT
clone size: few; V gene: TRBV27; D gene: TRBD1; J gene: TRBJ2-2; CDR3 protein: CASSLAGQGVGTGELFF; CDR3 DNA: TGTGCCAGCAGTTTGGCGGGACAGGGGGTAGGCACCGGGGAGCTGTTTTTT
clone size: .; V gene: TRBV6-6; D gene: TRBD1; J gene: TRBJ1-1; CDR3 protein: CASSRDRGTEAFF; CDR3 DNA: TGTGCCAGCAGCCGGGACAGGGGTACTGAAGCTTTCTTT
clone size: .; V gene: TRBV12-5; D gene: .; J gene: TRBJ2-1; CDR3 protein: CASGLGTPRRTYNEQFF; CDR3 DNA: TGTGCTAGTGGTTTGGGTACCCCTAGGCGGACCTACAATGAGCAGTTCTTC
clone size: .; V gene: TRBV29-1; D gene: TRBD1; J gene: TRBJ1-1; CDR3 protein: CSVVGRQTGGAFF; CDR3 DNA: TGCAGCGTAGTGGGACGACAGACAGGGGGGGCTTTCTTT
clone size: .; V gene: TRBV6-5; D gene: TRBD2; J gene: TRBJ2-2; CDR3 protein: CASSPASGFTGELFF; CDR3 DNA: TGTGCCAGCAGTCCGGCTAGCGGGTTCACCGGGGAGCTGTTTTTT
clone size: .; V gene: TRBV18; D gene: .; J gene: TRBJ2-6; CDR3 protein: CASSVGGGANVLTF; CDR3 DNA: TGTGCCAGCTCCGTCGGTGGTGGGGCCAACGTCCTGACTTTC
clone size: .; V gene: TRBV29-1; D gene: TRBD2; J gene: TRBJ2-1; CDR3 protein: CSVAWTSGNEQFF; CDR3 DNA: TGCAGCGTTGCTTGGACTAGCGGTAATGAGCAGTTCTTC
clone size: .; V gene: TRBV5-1; D gene: .; J gene: TRBJ2-5; CDR3 protein: CASTPLGRETQYF; CDR3 DNA: TGCGCCAGCACACCACTTGGGAGGGAGACCCAGTACTTC
clone size: .; V gene: TRBV10-1; D gene: TRBD2; J gene: TRBJ2-1; CDR3 protein: CASSQTSGPYNEQFF; CDR3 DNA: TGCGCCAGCAGCCAGACTAGCGGGCCCTACAATGAGCAGTTCTTC
clone size: few; V gene: TRBV5-1; D gene: .; J gene: TRBJ1-3; CDR3 protein: CASSLEGQLPSGNTIYF; CDR3 DNA: TGCGCCAGCAGCTTGGAAGGACAGCTACCCTCTGGAAACACCATATATTTT
clone size: .; V gene: TRBV9; D gene: .; J gene: TRBJ2-7; CDR3 protein: CASNQGTTTYEQYF; CDR3 DNA: TGTGCCAGCAACCAAGGGACAACCACCTACGAGCAGTACTTC